This TCR beta chain was obtained from a study of blood T cell repertoires in COVID-19. Study-level information: Italy, Spain and the United States were the sources of the convalescent and acute COVID-19 samples. Nucleic acid was either cDNA or gDNA, and it came from T cells, B-cell-depleted T cells, or PBMCs.

Per the study methods: Amplifying reference gene primers gave estimates of nucleated cell counts. The protocol was immunoSEQ multiplex PCR, while the TCRdb copy is restricted to in-frame clones and leaves out a portion. Clone size and the V and J calls come from that table; the DNA yielded D and trimming. The sample consists of 240,000 or so clones, over 80% of them appearing once. Per germline, CDR1 SGHTA and CDR2 FQGTGA. The CDR3 has 16 residues. V lost 8 bases to trimming and J lost 7 bases; unmatched junction nucleotides: 17. V and J are TRBV7-3 and TRBJ1-3; 7 nucleotides align to TRBD1. Input material: peripheral blood. This clonotype was sampled from a man aged 25 to 40 who had recovered from COVID-19. The CDR3 region is CASLQGSIQEWNTIYF. The CDR3 DNA is TGTGCCAGCCTACAGGGGAGTATACAGGAATGGAACACCATATATTTT.